The 28 T cell receptor beta chains given below trace back to one sample, sequenced in a study of neurological immune-mediated disorders (dated by TCRdb to the late 2010s). Receptor amplification or capture employed 5' RACE. The sequencer listed for this sample is Illumina HiSeq 2500. TCRdb passed the public sequencing reads through fastp at Q25 and MiXCR, retaining productive beta sequences. Rows matching on CDR3 protein sequence are summarized as one entry with the most common DNA and genes. This sample lists under 85,000 distinct CDR3 sequences; 10% were detected once. The ten largest clones capture around 1.8% of the sample. The sequencing sample was made of PBMCs. The receptors stem from a man in his forties or fifties in good health.

This clonotype showed up many times. This rearrangement joins TRBV24-1 to TRBJ2-1; 10 bases line up with TRBD2. With 2 bases clipped from V and 3 bases from J, the junction kept 18 bases outside the gene matches. Germline V gene lookup returns CDR1 KGHDR and CDR2 SFDVKD. This CDR3 is 21 amino acids long. CDR3 nucleotides: TGTGCCACCAGTGATTCTTCGGGGGGACTAGCGAGAGGAAGGGGCTACAATGAGCAGTTCTTC. This encodes CATSDSSGGLARGRGYNEQFF.

This clonotype was counted at least ten times. The rearrangement links TRBV5-1 to TRBJ2-1, with 11 bases matching TRBD2. The CDR3 has 17 residues. V gave up 1 base and J gave up 6 bases; unmatched junction bases: 9. Germline V gene sequence: CDR1 SGHRS, CDR2 YFSETQ. The CDR3 sequence: CASSLLPGLADSNEQFF. CDR3 in DNA: TGCGCCAGCAGCTTGCTTCCGGGACTAGCGGATTCCAATGAGCAGTTCTTC.

As concerns this clonotype: Given a much more abundant clone one base away, this may be a read error. V is TRBV20-1 and J is TRBJ1-6; tentative D call: TRBD1 (6 bases). The CDR3 is 12 amino acids. The germline gives CDR1 DFQATT, CDR2 SNEGSKA (reference sequence). V was shortened by 6 bases and J by 7 bases, with 10 bases between the two germline ends. CDR3: CSAGQSNSPLHF. Written as DNA, the CDR3 is TGCAGTGCCGGACAGTCCAATTCACCCCTCCACTTT.

This clonotype was observed many times. The rearrangement links TRBV19 to TRBJ2-3, with D unclear. The CDR3 is 12 residues long. V lost 3 bases and J lost 2, with 3 bases in between. Germline-derived CDR1 and CDR2 are LNHDA and SQIVND (reference sequence). CDR3 amino acids: CASSISTDTQYF. The CDR3 region has the DNA TGTGCCAGTAGTATCTCCACAGATACGCAGTATTTT.

This clonotype was observed at least ten times. The chain joins TRBV6-2 or TRBV6-3 to TRBJ2-1; 10 nucleotides agree with TRBD2. The CDR3 is made up of 15 amino acids. The ends lost 4 bases at V and 6 bases at J; junction bases unmatched: 6. The germline V gene encodes CDR1 MNHEY and CDR2 SVGEGT. The CDR3 DNA sequence: TGTGCCAGCAGTTGGTCGTCTAGCGGGGGCAATGAGCAGTTCTTC. Translation: CASSWSSSGGNEQFF.

Note on this clonotype: Relative to the germline gene, one junction end is altered; a read error may explain this. The rearrangement uses TRBV12-3 or TRBV12-4 and TRBJ1-2; 8 bases are a match to TRBD1. The CDR3 consists of 14 residues. CDR3 nucleotides: TGTGCTAGCAGTTTATCGGGGACAGGCTATGGCTACACCTTC. Its protein product is CASSLSGTGYGYTF.

This clonotype was seen a handful of times. One end of the junction varies from germline; a read error may be responsible. The rearrangement links TRBV5-1 to TRBJ2-7; the match to TRBD1 covers 9 bases. Germline CDR1 reads SGHRS; CDR2 reads YFSETQ. The CDR3 has 14 residues. The CDR3 spells CANSPGQGAYEQYF. In DNA form, the CDR3 reads TGCGCCAACAGCCCGGGACAGGGAGCCTACGAGCAGTACTTC.

This clonotype has a count of ten or more. The chain employs TRBV6-1 and TRBJ2-2; the match to TRBD1 covers 8 bases. The CDR3 totals 16 residues. Germline lookup yields CDR1 MNHNS and CDR2 SASEGT. Germline trimming cut 4 bases from V and 5 bases from J; bases unmatched to any gene: 9. The CDR3 DNA reads TGTGCCAGCAGTGTCAGGGGGCGAAGGGAAACCGGGGAGCTGTTTTTT. Its translation is CASSVRGRRETGELFF.

There are many counts of this clonotype. This chain connects TRBV28 to TRBJ2-2; no clear D gene. Germline CDR1 MDHEN, CDR2 SYDVKM. The V and J ends lost 2 bases and 5 bases respectively, with 18 bases between them. The CDR3 is 17 amino acids. CDR3 residues: CASSLGQPTSRTGELFF. The CDR3 DNA is TGTGCCAGCAGTTTAGGCCAGCCAACCAGCCGGACCGGGGAGCTGTTTTTT.

This chain connects TRBV2 to TRBJ2-5; tentative D call: TRBD1 (7 bases). There are 16 residues in the CDR3. CDR1 and CDR2 from the germline V gene are SNHLY and FYNNEI. V lost 6 bases to trimming and J lost 11 bases, with 28 bases between them. The CDR3 loop reads CASSPGQGGQVMPQYF. The CDR3, as DNA: TGTGCCAGCAGCCCTGGGCAGGGGGGTCAAGTGATGCCGCAGTACTTC. Looking up the rest from reference TRBV2 and TRBJ2-5 gives the full variable domain: EPEVTQTPSHQVTQMGQEVILRCVPISNHLYFYWYRQILGQKVEFLVSFYNNEISEKSEIFDDQFSVERPDGSNFTLKIRSTKLEDSAMYFCASSPGQGGQVMPQYFGPGTRLLVL.

This clonotype was detected a few times. This chain joins TRBV7-9 and TRBJ2-5; maybe TRBD1 (5 bases). Trimming cost V 3 bases and J 1 base, with 9 bases left between them. This CDR3 has 14 amino acids. Per the germline V gene, CDR1 is SEHNR and CDR2 is FQNEAQ (reference sequence). The CDR3 nucleotides are TGTGCCAGCAGCTTTATTAGGGGCCAAGAGACCCAGTACTTC. Translated: CASSFIRGQETQYF.

This clonotype was seen ten or more times. The rearrangement links TRBV29-1 to TRBJ2-1, with TRBD2 matching 14 bases. This CDR3 region has 15 residues. Germline assignment: CDR1 SQVTM and CDR2 ANQGSEA. The trim removed 6 bases at V and 9 bases at J, leaving 10 bases unmatched. This CDR3 reads CSVDGTSGRWGEQFF. As DNA, the CDR3 is TGCAGCGTCGACGGGACTAGCGGGAGATGGGGTGAGCAGTTCTTC.

This clonotype was observed a handful of times. The chain links TRBV18 to TRBJ2-1; tentative D call: TRBD1 (6 bases). The CDR3 is made up of 12 amino acids. V was shortened by 3 bases and J by 8 bases, with 8 bases between the two germline ends. Germline V gene lookup returns CDR1 KGHSH and CDR2 LQKENI. The CDR3 region has the DNA TGTGCCAGCTCACCTACAGGGCATGAGCAGTTCTTC. Protein sequence: CASSPTGHEQFF.

A remark on this clonotype: It may be a read error: a sequence one base away is much more abundant. The chain links TRBV20-1 to TRBJ1-1; D gene uncertain. The CDR3 sequence is 13 residues long. Germline V lookup: CDR1 DFQATT, CDR2 SNEGSKA (reference sequence). Trimming took 6 bases from V and 1 from J, leaving 12 bases between them. The CDR3 DNA reads as TGCAGTGCCCTCGGACGGGGGAACACTGAAGCTTTCTTT. It specifies CSALGRGNTEAFF.

This clonotype was picked up many times. The rearrangement joins TRBV7-3 to TRBJ2-6; D tentatively fits TRBD1 or TRBD2 (5 bases each). V lost 5 bases to trimming and J lost 4 bases, with 12 bases between them. Germline V gene sequence: CDR1 SGHTA, CDR2 FQGTGA. There are 15 residues in the CDR3. The CDR3 is CASSLLGAGANVLTF. The CDR3 bases are TGTGCCAGCAGCCTCCTCGGGGCCGGGGCCAACGTCCTGACTTTC.

About this clonotype: It may be a read error: a sequence one base away is much more abundant. CDR3 protein: CATRDLLRDPDTQYF. The CDR3 DNA follows: TGTGCCACCAGAGATTTACTCAGGGACCCAGATACGCAGTATTTT. The rearrangement uses TRBV24-1 and TRBJ2-3; the D gene could be TRBD1 or TRBD2 (5 bases each). Germline V gene lookup returns CDR1 KGHDR and CDR2 SFDVKD. This CDR3 has 15 amino acids.

This clonotype was counted at least ten times. The chain has TRBV7-9 and TRBJ2-3; TRBD2 might be the D (6 bases). V was clipped by 5 bases and J by 4 bases, with 16 bases between them. The CDR3 length is 15 residues. The germline V gene has CDR1 SEHNR and CDR2 FQNEAQ (reference sequence). Here the CDR3 DNA reads TGTGCCAGCAGCGTCTTTGCGGGGTTTGCAGATACGCAGTATTTT. Translated: CASSVFAGFADTQYF.

V is TRBV7-8 and J is TRBJ2-5; D may be TRBD2 (5 bases). This CDR3 is built from 13 residues. The V gene lost 4 bases and the J gene lost 4 bases, with 10 bases spanning the gap. Germline V gives CDR1 SGHVS, CDR2 FQNEAQ. The CDR3 region has the DNA TGTGCCAGCAGCTCCAGTCTAGCAGAGACCCAGTACTTC. As protein: CASSSSLAETQYF.

As regards this clonotype: One junction end disagrees with the germline gene, perhaps due to a read error. The chain carries TRBV6-1 and TRBJ2-3; tentative D call: TRBD2 (5 bases). Germline V gene data show CDR1 as MNHNS and CDR2 as SASEGT. This CDR3 contains 13 residues. The CDR3 DNA follows: TGTGCCAGCAGAGCAGACTACAAAGATACGCACTATTTT. The encoded protein is CASRADYKDTHYF.

The table lists this clonotype with many counts. This rearrangement joins TRBV20-1 to TRBJ2-7; tentatively, D is TRBD1 (6 bases). The CDR3 totals 14 residues. Per the germline V gene, CDR1 is DFQATT and CDR2 is SNEGSKA (reference sequence). Trimming pared 2 bases from V and 3 bases from J, leaving 14 bases between. CDR3 sequence: CSARILGDNYEQYF. DNA for the CDR3: TGCAGTGCTAGAATCCTGGGGGACAACTACGAGCAGTACTTC.

At least ten counts were recorded for this clonotype. V and J are TRBV28 and TRBJ1-2; a possible D gene is TRBD1 (6 bases). The CDR3 is made up of 16 amino acids. Trimming removed 4 bases from V and 4 bases from J, with 19 bases in between. From germline, CDR1 is MDHEN and CDR2 SYDVKM. The CDR3 protein is CASSSLLKQGSYGYTF. CDR3 nucleotide sequence: TGTGCCAGCAGTTCTCTTCTCAAACAGGGTTCCTATGGCTACACCTTC.

On this clonotype itself: A much larger clone is a single base away; this may be a read error. This chain connects TRBV5-5 to TRBJ2-6, with 7 bases matching TRBD1. This CDR3 comprises 17 residues. Germline-derived CDR1 and CDR2 are SGHKS and YYEKEE (reference sequence). V was pared by 5 bases and J by 0 bases, with 8 bases of the junction left unmatched. CDR3 residues: CASRRFGTDSGANVLTF. The DNA for the CDR3 is TGTGCCAGCAGACGATTCGGGACAGACTCTGGGGCCAACGTCCTGACTTTC.

This clonotype was counted at least ten times. The V and J genes are TRBV12-5 and TRBJ2-7, with TRBD1 matching over 12 bases. CDR3 length: 18 residues. Germline V lookup: CDR1 LGHNT, CDR2 FRNRAP. With 6 bases clipped from V and 0 bases from J, the junction kept 12 bases outside the gene matches. The CDR3 DNA follows: TGTGCTAGTGGCCCCGGGACAGGGGGCGACGAGAGCTCCTACGAGCAGTACTTC. Its translation is CASGPGTGGDESSYEQYF.

CDR3 amino acids: CASRIDADGSTDTQYF. Here the CDR3 DNA reads TGCGCCAGCAGAATTGATGCGGACGGGAGCACAGATACGCAGTATTTT. The rearrangement links TRBV5-1 to TRBJ2-3; D gene uncertain. Germline loops: CDR1 SGHRS, CDR2 YFSETQ. Trimming took off 5 bases at V and 0 bases at J, with 16 bases between the two ends. The CDR3 spans 16 residues.

This clonotype was detected a few times. The CDR3 nucleotides are TGTGCCTGGAGTGTAATCGGGGGAGCGAATCAGCCCCAGCATTTT. The encoded protein is CAWSVIGGANQPQHF. The V gene is TRBV30, the J gene TRBJ1-5, with a weak D call TRBD1 (5 bases). Looked up from germline, CDR1 is GTSNPN and CDR2 is SVGIG (reference sequence). The CDR3 loop spans 15 amino acids. V was cut by 0 bases and J by 4 bases, with 13 bases left in between. The complete variable domain, with remaining parts taken from reference TRBV30 and TRBJ1-5, reads SQTIHQWPATLVQPVGSPLSLECTVEGTSNPNLYWYRQAAGRGLQLLFYSVGIGQISSEVPQNLSASRPQDRQFILSSKKLLLSDSGFYLCAWSVIGGANQPQHFGDGTRLSIL.

This clonotype has ten or more counts. This sequence joins TRBV29-1 and TRBJ2-4, with D perhaps TRBD2 (6 bases). This CDR3 has 12 amino acids. Germline V gives CDR1 SQVTM, CDR2 ANQGSEA. V gave up 6 bases and J gave up 7 bases, with 13 bases separating them. For the CDR3, the DNA is TGCAGCGTCATCGGGACTCCCAACATTCAGTACTTC. It yields the protein CSVIGTPNIQYF.

The sample holds many counts of this clonotype. J is TRBJ2-1 and V is TRBV5-1; TRBD2 agrees at 8 bases. The germline V gene encodes CDR1 SGHRS and CDR2 YFSETQ. The CDR3 runs 17 residues. V was clipped by 0 bases and J by 4 bases; unmatched bases: 9. The CDR3 loop reads CASSLGASSGAYNEQFF. CDR3 coding DNA: TGCGCCAGCAGCTTGGGGGCTAGTAGCGGGGCATACAATGAGCAGTTCTTC.

At least ten counts were recorded for this clonotype. The chain has TRBV29-1 and TRBJ1-1; 9 positions match TRBD1. The CDR3 is made up of 14 amino acids. Germline trimming cut 3 bases from V and 5 bases from J; bases unmatched to any gene: 7. CDR1 and CDR2 (germline): SQVTM, ANQGSEA. CDR3 bases: TGCAGCGTTGATCCTCTAGACAGGGGGACTGAAGCTTTCTTT. Residues: CSVDPLDRGTEAFF.